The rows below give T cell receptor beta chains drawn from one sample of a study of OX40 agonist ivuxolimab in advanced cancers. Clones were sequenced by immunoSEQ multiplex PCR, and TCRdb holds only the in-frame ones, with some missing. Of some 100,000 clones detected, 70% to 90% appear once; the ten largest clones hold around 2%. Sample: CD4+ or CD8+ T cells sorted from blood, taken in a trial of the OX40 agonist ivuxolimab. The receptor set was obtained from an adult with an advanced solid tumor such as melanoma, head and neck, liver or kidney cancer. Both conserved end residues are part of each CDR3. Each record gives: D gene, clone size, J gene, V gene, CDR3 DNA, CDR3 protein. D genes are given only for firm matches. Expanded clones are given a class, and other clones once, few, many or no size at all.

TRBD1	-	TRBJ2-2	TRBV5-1	TGCGCCAGCAGCGGAAAGACAGGGCTGACCGGGGAGCTGTTTTTT	CASSGKTGLTGELFF
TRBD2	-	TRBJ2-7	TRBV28	TGTGCCAGCAGTTTCTCGGGAACTAGCGGGAGAGACGAGCAGTACTTC	CASSFSGTSGRDEQYF
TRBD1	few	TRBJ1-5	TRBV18	TGTGCCAGCTCACCACCGGGGACAGGGGGCTTTAGCAATCAGCCCCAGCATTTT	CASSPPGTGGFSNQPQHF
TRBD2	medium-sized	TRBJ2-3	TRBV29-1	TGCAGCGTTGAAAGGTTGGAGGGACTACCCACAGATACGCAGTATTTT	CSVERLEGLPTDTQYF
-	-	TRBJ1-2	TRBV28	TGTGCCAGCAGCTCCGGGGCGGGCTACACCTTC	CASSSGAGYTF
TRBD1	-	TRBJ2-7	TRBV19	TGTGCCAGTAGCGACACCGGGACAGGAGTGTACGAGCAGTACTTC	CASSDTGTGVYEQYF
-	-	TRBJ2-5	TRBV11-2	TGTGCCAGCAGCTGGACAATTCAAGAGACCCAGTACTTC	CASSWTIQETQYF
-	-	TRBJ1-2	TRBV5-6	TGTGCCAGCAGCTCTCAGGGGAACTATGGCTACACCTTC	CASSSQGNYGYTF
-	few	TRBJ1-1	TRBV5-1	TGCGCCAGCAGCGTGGACATTAACATGAACACTGAAGCTTTCTTT	CASSVDINMNTEAFF
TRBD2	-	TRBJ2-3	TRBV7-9	TGTGCCAGCAGTGAACCTAGCGGGCCGACAGATACGCAGTATTTT	CASSEPSGPTDTQYF
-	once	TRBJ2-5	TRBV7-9	TGTGCCAGCTCCTTGGCGCTTGGAGGGGAGACCCAGTACTTC	CASSLALGGETQYF
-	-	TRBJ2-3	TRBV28	TGTGCCAGCAGTTTATCTGCAGGGGGGGGTCATACGGGGACGCAGTATTTT	CASSLSAGGGHTGTQYF
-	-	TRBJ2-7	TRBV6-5	TGTGCCAGCAGTTACTCAACTAGCCACGAGCAGTACTTC	CASSYSTSHEQYF
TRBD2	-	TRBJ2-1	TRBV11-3	TGTGCCAGCAGCGGGGGGGGCTACAATGAGCAGTTCTTC	CASSGGGYNEQFF
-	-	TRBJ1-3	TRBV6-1	TGTGCCAGCAGTGAACTGGCAAACTCTGGAAACACCATATATTTT	CASSELANSGNTIYF
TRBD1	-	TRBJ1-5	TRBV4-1	TGCGCCAGCAGCCAAGATGGGGGACAGGGCTTTCTGCGCAATCAGCCCCAGCATTTT	CASSQDGGQGFLRNQPQHF
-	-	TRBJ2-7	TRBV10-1	TGCGCCAGCAGTGAGTCTCCCCATTCCTACGAGCAGTACTTC	CASSESPHSYEQYF
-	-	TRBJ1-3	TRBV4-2	TGTGCCAGCAGCCAAGAGATGGTGACAGTTGGAAACACCATATATTTT	CASSQEMVTVGNTIYF
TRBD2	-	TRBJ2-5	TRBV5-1	TGCGCCAGCAGCCTCTATCCCCTAGCGGGAGGCCCTTCTATGCAAGAGACCCAGTACTTC	CASSLYPLAGGPSMQETQYF
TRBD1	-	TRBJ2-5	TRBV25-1	TGTGCCAGCAGTGAATTGGGACAGGGAACAGAGACCCAGTACTTC	CASSELGQGTETQYF
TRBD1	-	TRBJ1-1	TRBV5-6	TGTGCCAGCAGCATTAAGGGACAGTCTGGAGCTTTCTTT	CASSIKGQSGAFF
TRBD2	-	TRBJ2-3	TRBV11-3	TGTGCCAGCAGCTTATTGGCGGGAGGGGCTGGTGATACGCAGTATTTT	CASSLLAGGAGDTQYF
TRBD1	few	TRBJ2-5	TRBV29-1	TGCAGCGTTTTACTAACAGCCTGGGGACAGGGGGAATACCAAGAGACCCAGTACTTC	CSVLLTAWGQGEYQETQYF
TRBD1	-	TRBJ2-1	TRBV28	TGTGCCAGCAGTTTAGGGGACAGGGTCCGAGGTGAGCAGTTCTTC	CASSLGDRVRGEQFF
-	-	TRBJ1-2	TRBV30	TGTGCCTGGAGTGCGGGGGGCGAGGACTACACCTTC	CAWSAGGEDYTF
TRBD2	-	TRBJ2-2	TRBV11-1	TGTGCCAGCAGCTTCTCAGCTAGCGGGAGGGCCGGGGAGCTGTTTTTT	CASSFSASGRAGELFF
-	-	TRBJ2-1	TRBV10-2	TGCGCCAGCAGTGAACTAGGGGCATACAATGAGCAGTTCTTC	CASSELGAYNEQFF
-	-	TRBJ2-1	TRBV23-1	TGCGCCAGCAGTCATTTATTTCTTGGACAGCCAAATGAGCAGTTCTTC	CASSHLFLGQPNEQFF
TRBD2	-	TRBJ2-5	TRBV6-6	TGTGCCAGCAGATCCACGACTAGCGGGAGTTTTGAGACCCAGTACTTC	CASRSTTSGSFETQYF
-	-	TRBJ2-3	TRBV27	TGTGCCAGCAGTCCAAGGGGGACAGATACGCAGTATTTT	CASSPRGTDTQYF
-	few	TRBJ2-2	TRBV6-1	TGTGCCAGCAGTGGATCAGGGGCGGGCACCGGGGAGCTGTTTTTT	CASSGSGAGTGELFF
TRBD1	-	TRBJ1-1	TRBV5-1	TGCGCCAGCAGCGGGAATACAGGGGGCCTCACTGAAGCTTTCTTT	CASSGNTGGLTEAFF
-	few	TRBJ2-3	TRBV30	TGTGCCTGGAGTGTGACGGGAGATACGCAGTATTTT	CAWSVTGDTQYF
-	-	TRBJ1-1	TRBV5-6	TGTGCCAGCAGCTTGGCCGTAGAGGTTTCCTATAACACTGAAGCTTTCTTT	CASSLAVEVSYNTEAFF
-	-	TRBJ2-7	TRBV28	TGTGCCAGCAGTTTAGGGAACGAGCAGTACTTC	CASSLGNEQYF
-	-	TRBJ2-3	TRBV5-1	TGCGCCAGCAGCCTGAGCGGGAGCACAGATACGCAGTATTTT	CASSLSGSTDTQYF
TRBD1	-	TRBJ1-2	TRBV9	TGTGCCAGCAGCGAGGGGGGGACAGCCGACCATGGCTACACCTTC	CASSEGGTADHGYTF
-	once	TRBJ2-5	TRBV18	TGTGCCAGCTCACCGACCACCAAAGAGACCCAGTACTTC	CASSPTTKETQYF
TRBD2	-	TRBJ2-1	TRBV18	TGTGCCAGCTCACCACCGGAGGGACTAGCAGTCAGCGAGCAGTTCTTC	CASSPPEGLAVSEQFF
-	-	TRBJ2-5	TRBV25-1	TGTGCCAGCAGTGAAGCTTTGGGTTGGGAGACCCAGTACTTC	CASSEALGWETQYF
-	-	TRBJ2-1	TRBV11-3	TGTGCCAGCAGCTTATACGGGAGTGGTAATGAGCAGTTCTTC	CASSLYGSGNEQFF
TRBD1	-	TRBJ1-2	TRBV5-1	TGCGCCAGCAGCCAAATGACAGGGGGGTACTATGGCTACACCTTC	CASSQMTGGYYGYTF
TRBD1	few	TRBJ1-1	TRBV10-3	TGTGCCATCAGTGGGGGACAGACGAACACTGAAGCTTTCTTT	CAISGGQTNTEAFF
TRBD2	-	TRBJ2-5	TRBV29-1	TGCAGCGCGACTAGCGTAGAGACCCAGTACTTC	CSATSVETQYF
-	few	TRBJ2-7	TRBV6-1	TGTGCCAGCAGTGTAGGGGCCTTCTACGAGCAGTACTTC	CASSVGAFYEQYF
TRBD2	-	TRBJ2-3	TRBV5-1	TGCGCCAGCAGCTCCGGACTAGCTACCCCCGATACGCAGTATTTT	CASSSGLATPDTQYF
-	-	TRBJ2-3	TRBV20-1	TGCAGTGCTAGACCCACCGATACGCAGTATTTT	CSARPTDTQYF
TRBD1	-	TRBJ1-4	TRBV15	TGTGCCACCAGCAGAGACCTGACAGGGGGTGGTGAAAAACTGTTTTTT	CATSRDLTGGGEKLFF
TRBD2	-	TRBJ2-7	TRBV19	TGTGCCAGTAGTATGAGGGAAGCGGGAGGTTACGAGCAGTACTTC	CASSMREAGGYEQYF
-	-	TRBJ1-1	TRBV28	TGTGCCAGCAGTTCCGGGGTGACTGGGACTGAAGCTTTCTTT	CASSSGVTGTEAFF
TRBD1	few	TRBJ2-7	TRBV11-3	TGTGCCAGCAGCTTATCCGGGACAGGGGACTACGAGCAGTACTTC	CASSLSGTGDYEQYF
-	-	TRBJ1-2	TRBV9	TGTGCCAGCAGCCCGCGGGGGGACTATGGCTACACCTTC	CASSPRGDYGYTF
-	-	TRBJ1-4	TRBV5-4	TGTGCCAGCAGCGCTGTGGGGGGTGAAAAACTGTTTTTT	CASSAVGGEKLFF
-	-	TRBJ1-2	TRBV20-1	TGCAGTGCGGAAGCGGATGGCTACACCTTC	CSAEADGYTF